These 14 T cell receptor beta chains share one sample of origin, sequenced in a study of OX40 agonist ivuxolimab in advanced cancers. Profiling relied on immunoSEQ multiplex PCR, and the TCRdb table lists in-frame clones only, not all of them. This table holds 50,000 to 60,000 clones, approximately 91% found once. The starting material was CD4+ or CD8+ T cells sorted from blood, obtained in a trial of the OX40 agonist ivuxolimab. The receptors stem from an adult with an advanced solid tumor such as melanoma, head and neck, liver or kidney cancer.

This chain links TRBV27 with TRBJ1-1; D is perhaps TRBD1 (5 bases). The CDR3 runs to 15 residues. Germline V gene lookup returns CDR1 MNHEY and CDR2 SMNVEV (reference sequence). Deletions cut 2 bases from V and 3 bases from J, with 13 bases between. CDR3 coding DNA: TGTGCCAGCAGTTTAGGGCCTCGGGGACACACTGAAGCTTTCTTT. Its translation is CASSLGPRGHTEAFF.

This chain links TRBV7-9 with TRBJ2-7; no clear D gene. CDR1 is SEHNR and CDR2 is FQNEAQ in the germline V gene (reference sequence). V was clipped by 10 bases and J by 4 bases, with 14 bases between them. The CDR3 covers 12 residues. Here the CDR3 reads CATHRLTYEQYF. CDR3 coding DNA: TGTGCCACCCACAGACTCACTTACGAGCAGTACTTC. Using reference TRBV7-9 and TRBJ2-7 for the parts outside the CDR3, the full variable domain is DTGVSQNPRHKITKRGQNVTFRCDPISEHNRLYWYRQTLGQGPEFLTYFQNEAQLEKSRLLSDRFSAERPKGSFSTLEIQRTEQGDSAMYLCATHRLTYEQYFGPGTRLTVT.

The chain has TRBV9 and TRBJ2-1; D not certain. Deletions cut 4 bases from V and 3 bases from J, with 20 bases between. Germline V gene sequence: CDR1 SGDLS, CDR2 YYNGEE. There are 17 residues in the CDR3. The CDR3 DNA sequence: TGTGCCAGCAGCTCCCCCGAGAGTAGCACTGACTACAATGAGCAGTTCTTC. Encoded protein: CASSSPESSTDYNEQFF.

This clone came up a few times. The CDR3, as DNA: TGTGCCATCAGTGACGTAGCGGGAAGCTACAATGAGCAGTTCTTC. This translates into CAISDVAGSYNEQFF. The gene calls are TRBV10-3 and TRBJ2-1; 8 positions match TRBD2. Germline V gene sequence: CDR1 ENHRY, CDR2 SYGVKD. Unmatched junction bases numbered 4, after V lost 3 bases and J lost 3 bases. This CDR3 comprises 15 residues.

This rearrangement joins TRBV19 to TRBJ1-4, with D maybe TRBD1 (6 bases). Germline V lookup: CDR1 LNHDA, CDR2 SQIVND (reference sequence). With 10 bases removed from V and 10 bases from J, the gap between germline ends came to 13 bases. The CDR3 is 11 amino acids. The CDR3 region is CATTAGVKLFF. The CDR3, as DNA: TGTGCCACCACTGCAGGGGTAAAACTGTTTTTT.

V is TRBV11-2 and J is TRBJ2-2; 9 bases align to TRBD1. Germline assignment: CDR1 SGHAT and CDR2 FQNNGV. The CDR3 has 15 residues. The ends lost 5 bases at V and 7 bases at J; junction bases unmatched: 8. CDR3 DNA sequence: TGTGCCAGCAGCCCGGGGACAGGGAGTAGCGGGGAGCTGTTTTTT. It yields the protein CASSPGTGSSGELFF.

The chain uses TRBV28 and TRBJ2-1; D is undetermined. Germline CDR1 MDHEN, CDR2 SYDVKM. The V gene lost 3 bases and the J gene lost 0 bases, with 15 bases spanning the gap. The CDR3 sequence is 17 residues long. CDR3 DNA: TGTGCCAGCAGTTTCCGAGGTGATGGAAGCTCCTACAATGAGCAGTTCTTC. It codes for CASSFRGDGSSYNEQFF.

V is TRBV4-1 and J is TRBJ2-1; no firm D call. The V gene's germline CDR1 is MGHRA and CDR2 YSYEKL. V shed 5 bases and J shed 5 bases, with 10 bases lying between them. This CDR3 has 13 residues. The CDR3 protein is CASSFSPDNEQFF. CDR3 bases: TGCGCCAGCAGCTTTTCACCAGACAATGAGCAGTTCTTC.

The CDR3 sequence: CASSVRGIDPNTEAFF. The CDR3 bases are TGTGCCAGCAGTGTTCGGGGTATAGACCCGAACACTGAAGCTTTCTTT. The chain uses TRBV2 and TRBJ1-1, with D hard to call. This CDR3 has 16 amino acids. CDR1 SNHLY and CDR2 FYNNEI come from the germline V gene. Trimming cost V 4 bases and J 1 base, with 16 bases left between them.

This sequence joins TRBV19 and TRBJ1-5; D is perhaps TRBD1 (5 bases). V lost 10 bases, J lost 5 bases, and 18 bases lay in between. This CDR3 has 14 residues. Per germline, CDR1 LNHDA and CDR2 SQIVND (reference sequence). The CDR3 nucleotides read TGTGCCACCTCGCCTGGACAACATTATCAGCCCCAGCATTTT. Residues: CATSPGQHYQPQHF.

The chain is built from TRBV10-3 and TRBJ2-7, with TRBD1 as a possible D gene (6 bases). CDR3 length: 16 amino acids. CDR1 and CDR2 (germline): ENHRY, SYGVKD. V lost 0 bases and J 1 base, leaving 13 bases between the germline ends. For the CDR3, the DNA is TGTGCCATCAGTGAGTCGGGACACCGGGCTTCCTACGAGCAGTACTTC. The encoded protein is CAISESGHRASYEQYF.

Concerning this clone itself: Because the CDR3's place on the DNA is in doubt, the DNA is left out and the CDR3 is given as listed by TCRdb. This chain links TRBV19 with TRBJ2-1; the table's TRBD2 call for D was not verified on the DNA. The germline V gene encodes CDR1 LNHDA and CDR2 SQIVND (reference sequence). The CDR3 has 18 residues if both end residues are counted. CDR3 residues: CASSIDSVRGLPYNEQFF.

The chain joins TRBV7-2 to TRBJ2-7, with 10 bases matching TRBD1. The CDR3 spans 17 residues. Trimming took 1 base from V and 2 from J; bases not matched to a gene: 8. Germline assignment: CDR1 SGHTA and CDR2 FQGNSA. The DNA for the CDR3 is TGTGCCAGCAGCTTAGGGCCTCCCGGGACAGGGGCCTACGAGCAGTACTTC. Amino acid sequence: CASSLGPPGTGAYEQYF.

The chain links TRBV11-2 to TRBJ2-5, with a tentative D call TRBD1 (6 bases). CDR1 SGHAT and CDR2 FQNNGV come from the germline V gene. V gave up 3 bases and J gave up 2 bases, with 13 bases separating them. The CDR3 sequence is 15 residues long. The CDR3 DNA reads TGTGCCAGCAGCTTGGGCACAGGGTTGCAAGAGACCCAGTACTTC. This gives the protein CASSLGTGLQETQYF. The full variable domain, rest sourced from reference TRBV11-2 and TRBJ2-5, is EAGVAQSPRYKIIEKRQSVAFWCNPISGHATLYWYQQILGQGPKLLIQFQNNGVVDDSQLPKDRFSAERLKGVDSTLKIQPAKLEDSAVYLCASSLGTGLQETQYFGPGTRLLVL.